Below, 13 T cell receptor beta chains from the same sample are listed, as sequenced in a study of memory CD4+ T cells and cytomegalovirus serostatus. The sort gate was single viable CD3+CD4+CD8-CD45RO+ cells for memory CD4+ T cells. Sequencing was performed with immunoSEQ multiplex PCR; in TCRdb, only in-frame clones are kept and a portion is missing. This table holds 30,000 to 50,000 clones, around 84% found once. The sample consisted of memory CD4+ T cells from blood. Receptor source: an adult in good health and CMV-seronegative.

This sequence joins TRBV20-1 and TRBJ1-2; D call uncertain. The germline CDR1 and CDR2 sequences are DFQATT and SNEGSKA (reference sequence). The CDR3 loop spans 11 amino acids. The germline V and J ends were trimmed by 6 bases and 0 bases, with 5 bases remaining between them. CDR3 region: CSAAANYGYTF. The DNA for the CDR3 is TGCAGTGCAGCAGCTAACTATGGCTACACCTTC.

The chain recombines TRBV21-1 with TRBJ1-3. TRBV21-1 is noted as a pseudogene. The CDR3 runs to 16 residues. The CDR3 sequence: CASSKEPSLSGNTIYF. The CDR3 DNA sequence: TGTGCCAGCAGCAAAGAGCCGTCCCTCTCTGGAAACACCATATATTTT.

This chain links TRBV29-1 with TRBJ2-3; D might be TRBD1 or TRBD2, each matching 5 bases. The ends were cut back, 7 bases at V and 1 base at J, with 9 bases in the middle. The CDR3 sequence is 12 residues long. Looked up from germline, CDR1 is SQVTM and CDR2 is ANQGSEA. CDR3 DNA: TGCAGCGGGGACGGGGGCACAGATACGCAGTATTTT. It specifies CSGDGGTDTQYF.

This sequence joins TRBV18 and TRBJ2-7, with D tentatively TRBD2 (6 bases). Germline CDR1 reads KGHSH; CDR2 reads LQKENI. The V gene lost 5 bases and the J gene lost 2 bases, with 16 bases spanning the gap. The CDR3 consists of 15 residues. The CDR3 DNA reads TGTGCCAGCTCAGACCGGGACTCCGGGGCCTACGAGCAGTACTTC. Translated: CASSDRDSGAYEQYF.

The gene calls are TRBV30 and TRBJ1-6; TRBD1 aligns across 10 bases. Germline V lookup: CDR1 GTSNPN, CDR2 SVGIG (reference sequence). This CDR3 region has 11 residues. The V segment lost 3 bases and the J segment 19 bases; nucleotides outside the gene matches: 6. CDR3 DNA: TGTGCCTGGAGCCCCGGACAGGGGGAACACTTT. Translating gives CAWSPGQGEHF.

The V gene is TRBV7-2, the J gene TRBJ2-7; 8 bases line up with TRBD1. Germline V lookup: CDR1 SGHTA, CDR2 FQGNSA. V was pared by 5 bases and J by 0 bases, with 6 bases of the junction left unmatched. The CDR3 runs 15 residues. DNA of the CDR3: TGTGCCAGCAGCCCAAGGACAGGGCGCTCCTACGAGCAGTACTTC. This gives the protein CASSPRTGRSYEQYF.

The chain links TRBV29-1 to TRBJ1-2; no definite D call. The CDR3 extends over 14 amino acids. Germline CDR1 reads SQVTM; CDR2 reads ANQGSEA. Trimming cost V 5 bases and J 5 bases, with 18 bases left between them. The CDR3 loop reads CSVLWEGFWYGYTF. CDR3 DNA sequence: TGCAGCGTTCTGTGGGAGGGATTCTGGTATGGCTACACCTTC.

The rearrangement joins TRBV7-8 to TRBJ1-2; no clear D. Germline CDR1 and CDR2: SGHVS and FQNEAQ. V lost 2 bases and J lost 1, with 5 bases in between. The CDR3 contains 13 residues. The CDR3 nucleotides read TGTGCCAGCAGCTTAAACATTAACTATGGCTACACCTTC. This translates into CASSLNINYGYTF.

The chain couples TRBV5-7 to TRBJ1-2; 10 bases agree with TRBD1. TRBV5-7 is given ORF status, its function remaining uncertain. The CDR3 covers 15 residues. V lost 2 bases and J lost 2; bases outside the gene matches: 3. CDR3 DNA: TGTGCCAGCAGCTTCGCGACAGGGGGCAACTATGGCTACACCTTC. Its protein is CASSFATGGNYGYTF.

The J gene is TRBJ1-4, the V gene TRBV30, with D perhaps matching TRBD1 (5 bases). Per the germline V gene, CDR1 is GTSNPN and CDR2 is SVGIG (reference sequence). CDR3 length equals 12 residues. Trimming took off 8 bases at V and 8 bases at J, with 15 bases between the two ends. DNA for the CDR3: TGTGCCGTCGGGGGTTATCAGGAAAAACTGTTTTTT. Translated, it gives CAVGGYQEKLFF.

This CDR3 is CASSLGSVSPLHF. The CDR3 DNA sequence: TGTGCCAGCAGCTTAGGGTCTGTTTCACCCCTCCACTTT. V and J are TRBV7-2 and TRBJ1-6; D not resolved. V was clipped by 1 base and J by 9 bases, with 7 bases between them. The CDR3 is 13 residues long. Germline V lookup: CDR1 SGHTA, CDR2 FQGNSA.

Comments on this clone: Relative to the germline gene, one junction end is altered; a read error may explain this. The V call is TRBV7-4, the J call TRBJ2-7; a weak D match, TRBD1 (6 bases). The CDR3 contains 16 residues. Germline CDR1 is SGHVT and CDR2 is SQSDAQ. The CDR3 here is CASNLEAPTGCHEQYF. CDR3 DNA sequence: TGTGCCAGCAACTTAGAGGCACCTACAGGGTGCCACGAGCAGTACTTC.

This clone was seen a handful of times. The chain combines TRBV6-1 with TRBJ1-2; possibly TRBD1 for D (5 bases). Deletions cut 2 bases from V and 7 bases from J, with 11 bases between. The CDR3 runs 13 residues. Germline CDR1 and CDR2: MNHNS and SASEGT. CDR3 loop: CASSETGDRGYTF. DNA of the CDR3: TGTGCCAGCAGTGAAACGGGGGACCGTGGCTACACCTTC.